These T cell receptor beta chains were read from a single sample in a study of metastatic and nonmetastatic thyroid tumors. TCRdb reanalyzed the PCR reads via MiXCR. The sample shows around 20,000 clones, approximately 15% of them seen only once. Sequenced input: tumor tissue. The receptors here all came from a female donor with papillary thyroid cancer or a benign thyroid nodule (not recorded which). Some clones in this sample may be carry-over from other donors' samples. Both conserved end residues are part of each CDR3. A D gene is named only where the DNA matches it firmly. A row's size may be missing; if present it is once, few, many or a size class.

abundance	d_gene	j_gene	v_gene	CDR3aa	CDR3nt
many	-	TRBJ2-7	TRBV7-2	CASSLVGQYEQYF	TGTGCCAGCAGCTTAGTTGGCCAGTACGAGCAGTACTTC
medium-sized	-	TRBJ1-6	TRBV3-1	CASSGDFNSPLHF	TGTGCCAGCAGCGGAGATTTTAATTCACCCCTCCACTTT
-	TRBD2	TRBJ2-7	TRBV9	CASSPWTSGRIQYF	TGTGCCAGCAGCCCGTGGACTAGCGGCAGAATTCAGTACTTC
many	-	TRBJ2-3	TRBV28	CASSLLPDTQYF	TGTGCCAGCAGTTTACTTCCAGATACGCAGTATTTT
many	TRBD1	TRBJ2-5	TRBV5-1	CASRVNPGTDQETQYF	TGCGCCAGCAGGGTTAACCCGGGGACAGACCAAGAGACCCAGTACTTC
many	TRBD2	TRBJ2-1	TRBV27	CASSSRRSGRLSYNEQFF	TGTGCCAGCAGTTCACGAAGAAGCGGGAGGCTCTCCTACAATGAGCAGTTCTTC
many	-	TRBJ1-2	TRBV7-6	CASSPVERGYTF	TGTGCCAGCAGCCCCGTGGAAAGAGGCTACACCTTC
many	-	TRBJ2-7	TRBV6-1	CASIGNSYEQYF	TGTGCCAGCATTGGTAATTCCTACGAGCAGTACTTC
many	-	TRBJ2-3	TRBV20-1	CSARAADTQYF	TGCAGTGCTAGGGCCGCAGATACGCAGTATTTT
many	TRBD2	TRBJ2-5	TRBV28	CASRSLAGGGETQYF	TGTGCCAGCAGATCTCTAGCGGGAGGGGGAGAGACCCAGTACTTC
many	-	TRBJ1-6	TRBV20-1	CSARVSHSPLHF	TGCAGTGCTAGAGTATCCCATTCACCCCTCCACTTT
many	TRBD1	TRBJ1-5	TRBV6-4	CASSEGRSGQNNQPQHF	TGTGCCAGCAGTGAAGGCCGTTCGGGACAGAATAATCAGCCCCAGCATTTT
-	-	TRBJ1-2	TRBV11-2	CASSITTGRLPRGYTF	TGTGCCAGCAGCATAACAACGGGACGCCTCCCTAGAGGCTACACTTTC
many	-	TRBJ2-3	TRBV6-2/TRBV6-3	CASSPMRDGTDTQYF	TGTGCCAGCAGCCCCATGAGGGATGGCACAGATACGCAGTATTTT
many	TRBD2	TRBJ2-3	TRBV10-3	CATTGGNSGTDTQYF	TGTGCCACGACGGGGGGGAATAGCGGGACAGATACGCAGTATTTT
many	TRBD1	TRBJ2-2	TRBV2	CASSGATGLTGELFF	TGTGCCAGCAGTGGGGCGACAGGGCTCACCGGGGAGCTGTTTTTT
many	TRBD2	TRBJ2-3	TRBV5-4	CASSLGGTSVFTDTQYF	TGTGCCAGCAGCTTGGGGGGGACTAGCGTTTTCACAGATACGCAGTATTTT
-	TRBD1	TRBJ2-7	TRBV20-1	CSASPAHRGLFDQYF	TGCAGTGCTAGTCCGGCCCACAGGGGGCTCTTCGATCAGTACTTC
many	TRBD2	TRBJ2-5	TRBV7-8	CASSSIVFLTSVETQYF	TGTGCCAGCAGCTCGATTGTGTTTCTGACTAGCGTCGAGACCCAGTACTTC
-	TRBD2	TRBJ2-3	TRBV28	CASSFTLADVITSTDTQYF	TGTGCCAGCAGTTTTACCCTAGCGGATGTAATTACTAGCACAGATACGCAGTATTTC
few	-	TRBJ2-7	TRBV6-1	CASSRDTYDRYF	TGTGCCAGCAGCCGGGACACCTACGATCGGTACTTC
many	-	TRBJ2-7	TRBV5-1	CASSLWAGTYEQYF	TGCGCCAGCAGCTTGTGGGCCGGCACCTACGAGCAGTACTTC
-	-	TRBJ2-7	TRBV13	CASISDSPGLSGRGEQYF	TGTGCCAGCATCTCCGACTCTCCGGGACTATCGGGAAGGGGGGAGCAGTACTTC
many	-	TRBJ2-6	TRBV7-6	CASSPQGGGANVLTF	TGTGCCAGCAGCCCGCAGGGCGGTGGGGCCAACGTCCTGACTTTC
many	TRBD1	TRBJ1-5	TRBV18	CASSPRGQGLGSNQPQHF	TGTGCCAGCTCACCACGAGGACAGGGTCTGGGGAGCAATCAGCCCCAGCATTTT
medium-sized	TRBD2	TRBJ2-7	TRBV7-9	CASSPLAGGPYEQYF	TGTGCCAGCAGCCCGCTAGCGGGAGGACCCTACGAGCAGTACTTC
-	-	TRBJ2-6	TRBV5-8	CASSLRGNHGANVLTF	TGTGCCAGCAGCTTGCGGGGAAACCATGGGGCCAACGTCCTGACTTTC
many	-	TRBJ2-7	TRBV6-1	CASSKGQGEQYF	TGTGCCAGCAGCAAAGGGCAGGGTGAGCAGTACTTC
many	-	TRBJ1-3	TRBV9	CASSRSGNTIYF	TGTGCCAGCAGTAGGAGCGGAAACACCATATATTTT
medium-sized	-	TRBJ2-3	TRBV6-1	CAIGRDLSTDTQYF	TGTGCCATAGGCAGGGATTTGAGCACAGATACGCAGTATTTT
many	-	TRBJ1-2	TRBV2	CASSELTGSLYGYTF	TGTGCCAGCAGTGAACTGACAGGATCACTTTATGGCTACACCTTC
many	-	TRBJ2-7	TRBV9	CASSVDPSYEQYF	TGTGCCAGCAGCGTGGATCCCTCCTACGAGCAGTACTTC
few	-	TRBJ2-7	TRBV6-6	CASSYSIGREQYF	TGTGCCAGCAGTTACTCGATAGGCAGGGAGCAGTACTTT
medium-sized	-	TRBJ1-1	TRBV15	CATSIGDQNTEAFF	TGTGCCACCAGCATTGGGGATCAGAACACTGAAGCTTTCTTT
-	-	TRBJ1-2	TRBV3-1	CASSQVVDQPGYGYTF	TGTGCCAGCAGCCAAGTCGTGGATCAACCCGGCTATGGCTACACCTTC
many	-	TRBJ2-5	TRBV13	CASVKLGANVQETQYF	TGTGCCAGCGTCAAATTGGGGGCCAATGTCCAAGAGACCCAGTACTTC
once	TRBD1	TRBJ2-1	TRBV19	CASSPDRGRINSHNEQFF	TGTGCCAGTAGTCCGGACAGGGGTCGCATAAATTCACACAATGAGCAGTTCTTC
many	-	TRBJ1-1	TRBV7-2	CASSSFPNTEAFF	TGTGCCAGCAGCTCTTTCCCCAACACTGAAGCTTTCTTT
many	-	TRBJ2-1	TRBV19	CASSMRGRDYEQFF	TGTGCCAGTAGTATGAGGGGGCGGGATTATGAGCAGTTCTTC
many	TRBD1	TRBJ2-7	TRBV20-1	CSAPRQGGNEQYF	TGCAGTGCACCGCGACAGGGGGGAAACGAGCAGTACTTC
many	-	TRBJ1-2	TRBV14	CASSLGDTGPFPYGYTF	TGTGCCAGCAGCCTAGGCGACACAGGGCCTTTCCCCTATGGCTACACCTTC
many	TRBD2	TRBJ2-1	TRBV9	CASSVRLAGASEQFF	TGTGCCAGCAGCGTTAGACTAGCGGGAGCCAGTGAGCAGTTCTTC
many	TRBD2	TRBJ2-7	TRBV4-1	CASSWGLAGPEQYF	TGCGCCAGCAGCTGGGGACTAGCGGGACCGGAGCAGTACTTC
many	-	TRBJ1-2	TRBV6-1	CASSEGTTARGYTF	TGTGCCAGCAGTGAAGGCACTACCGCTCGTGGCTACACCTTC
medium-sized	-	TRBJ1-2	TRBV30	CAWSVLGADGYTF	TGTGCCTGGAGTGTACTTGGGGCGGATGGCTACACCTTC
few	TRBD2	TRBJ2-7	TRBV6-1	CASSPASGFSYEQYF	TGTGCCAGCAGCCCAGCTAGCGGCTTCTCCTACGAGCAGTACTTC
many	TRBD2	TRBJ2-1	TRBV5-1	CASSSGLAGAYNEQFF	TGCGCCAGCAGCAGTGGACTAGCGGGAGCCTACAATGAGCAGTTCTTC
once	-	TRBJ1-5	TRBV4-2	CANSLVAVPQHF	TGTGCCAACAGCCTAGTGGCTGTCCCCCAGCATTTT
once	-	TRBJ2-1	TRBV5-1	CASKKSGPWAYNDQFF	TGCGCCAGCAAAAAATCTGGGCCCTGGGCCTACAATGATCAGTTCTTC
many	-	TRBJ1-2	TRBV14	CASSQERALKGYTF	TGTGCCAGCAGCCAAGAAAGGGCACTAAAGGGCTACACCTTC
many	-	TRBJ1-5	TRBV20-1	CSASWLVDQPQHF	TGCAGTGCTAGTTGGCTGGTGGATCAGCCCCAGCATTTT
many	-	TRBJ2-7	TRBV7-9	CASSQTGFEQYF	TGTGCCAGCAGCCAGACGGGGTTCGAGCAGTACTTC
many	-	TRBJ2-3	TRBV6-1	CASRWDISHTDTQYF	TGTGCCAGCAGATGGGACATCTCACACACAGATACGCAGTATTTT
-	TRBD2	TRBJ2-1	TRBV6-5	CASRVGTSGGIYNEQFF	TGTGCCAGCAGGGTCGGGACTAGCGGGGGGATATACAATGAGCAGTTCTTC
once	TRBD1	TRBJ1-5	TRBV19	CAISIVGGTQPHHF	TGTGCCATTAGTATAGTAGGGGGCACTCAGCCCCATCATTTT